What follows are 19 T cell receptor beta chains derived from one specimen sequenced in a study of T cell repertoires in cytomegalovirus infection. TCRdb re-analysed the reads in MiXCR, keeping a single row per CDR3 protein. The table shows some 940,000 distinct CDR3 sequences, with around 29% occurring only once. Their cognate antigens are unknown. Sequences were derived from cultured CD8+ T cells from PBMCs, sampled from culture after CMV antigen stimulation. The receptors were sampled from a human donor in good health (CMV status not recorded). Some clones in this sample may be carry-over from other donors' samples.

Only a few counts were recorded for this clonotype. The chain has TRBV6-2 or TRBV6-3 and TRBJ2-2; 7 positions agree with TRBD2. The CDR3 contains 15 residues. J gave up 10 bases and V 7 bases, and 15 bases lay outside the gene matches. The germline CDR1 and CDR2 sequences are MNHEY and SVGEGT. This CDR3 is CASINGSGAMMELFF. The CDR3 region has the DNA TGTGCCAGCATCAACGGGAGCGGGGCCATGATGGAGCTGTTTTTT.

The chain uses TRBV7-9 and TRBJ1-5, with D perhaps TRBD1 (5 bases). V shed 4 bases and J shed 1 base, with 14 bases lying between them. The CDR3 extends over 16 amino acids. Per the germline V gene, CDR1 is SEHNR and CDR2 is FQNEAQ (reference sequence). CDR3 nucleotides: TGTGCCAGCAGCTCAACAGGAGCGGGAAGCAATCAGCCCCAGCATTTT. Its protein product is CASSSTGAGSNQPQHF.

This clonotype came up a few times. V usage is TRBV29-1 and J usage is TRBJ2-2; D gene ambiguous. Deletions cut 6 bases from V and 4 bases from J, with 12 bases between. There are 13 residues in the CDR3. Germline V gene lookup returns CDR1 SQVTM and CDR2 ANQGSEA. CDR3 sequence reads: CSVPGSVTGELFF. CDR3 bases: TGCAGCGTACCCGGGTCCGTCACCGGGGAGCTGTTTTTT.

As regards this clonotype: One end of the junction does not line up with germline, which may come from a read error. This chain connects TRBV7-6 to TRBJ2-4; the D call may be TRBD1 or TRBD2 (5 bases each). This CDR3 has 15 amino acids. Germline V CDR1 and CDR2: SGHVS, FNYEAQ. DNA for the CDR3: TGTGCCAGCAGCCCGAGTTGGGGGACCAAAGACATTCAGTACTTC. Its protein product is CASSPSWGTKDIQYF.

This clonotype was counted many times. The chain links TRBV7-6 to TRBJ2-5; D is unresolved. Germline CDR1 SGHVS, CDR2 FNYEAQ. Trimming took off 5 bases at V and 1 base at J, with 14 bases between the two ends. The CDR3 runs 15 residues. CDR3 DNA: TGTGCCAGCAGCACGCGGCCGGGCCTCCAAGAGACCCAGTACTTC. Its translation: CASSTRPGLQETQYF. Using reference TRBV7-6 and TRBJ2-5 for the parts outside the CDR3, the full variable domain is GAGVSQSPRYKVTKRGQDVALRCDPISGHVSLYWYRQALGQGPEFLTYFNYEAQQDKSGLPNDRFSAERPEGSISTLTIQRTEQRDSAMYRCASSTRPGLQETQYFGPGTRLLVL.

The genes are TRBV14 and TRBJ2-1, with D unclear. There are 17 residues in the CDR3. Trimming cost V 3 bases and J 0 bases, with 15 bases left between them. Looked up from germline, CDR1 is SGHDN and CDR2 is FVKESK. The CDR3 loop is CASSHRDTISSYNEQFF. CDR3 DNA sequence: TGTGCCAGCAGCCACCGCGACACTATATCCTCCTACAATGAGCAGTTCTTC.

The rearrangement links TRBV6-1 to TRBJ2-2; TRBD1 agrees at 7 bases. V trimming: 0 bases; J trimming: 2 bases; junction bases outside the gene matches: 9. CDR1 and CDR2 from the germline V gene are MNHNS and SASEGT. The length of the CDR3 is 18 residues. The CDR3 DNA follows: TGTGCCAGCAGTGAAGCGCTAAGGCAGGGGGAAAACACCGGGGAGCTGTTTTTT. The encoded protein is CASSEALRQGENTGELFF.

This clonotype was detected ten times or more. The chain recombines TRBV6-5 with TRBJ1-2, with TRBD1 matching 7 bases. The germline V gene has CDR1 MNHEY and CDR2 SVGAGI. The junction had 5 bases not matched to a gene; V was cut back by 0 bases and J by 4 bases. The length of the CDR3 is 15 residues. CDR3 protein: CASSYSGDRLYGYTF. CDR3 sequence (DNA): TGTGCCAGCAGTTACTCAGGGGACAGACTCTATGGCTACACCTTC.

The J gene is TRBJ2-6, the V gene TRBV7-3; D may be TRBD1 (6 bases). CDR1 SGHTA and CDR2 FQGTGA come from the germline V gene. Trimming took 9 bases from V and 1 from J, leaving 10 bases between them. The CDR3 consists of 14 residues. The CDR3 DNA is TGTGCCAGTCAGGGGTCTTCTGGGGCCAACGTCCTGACTTTC. Protein product: CASQGSSGANVLTF.

The chain couples TRBV2 to TRBJ2-1; D possibly corresponds to TRBD2 (6 bases). The CDR3 runs to 13 residues. Germline V gives CDR1 SNHLY, CDR2 FYNNEI. Trimming stripped 7 bases from V and 3 bases from J, with 10 bases between. As DNA, the CDR3 is TGTGCCAGCACTCGGGGGAACTACAATGAGCAGTTCTTC. Translated: CASTRGNYNEQFF.

The V and J genes are TRBV6-5 and TRBJ2-7, with D possibly being TRBD2 (5 bases). CDR3 size: 13 residues. V was clipped by 2 bases and J by 7 bases, with 12 bases between them. CDR1 is MNHEY and CDR2 is SVGAGI in the germline V gene. In DNA form, the CDR3 reads TGTGCCAGCAGTTACCGGACGGGCGGGGAGCAGTACGTC. Its translation is CASSYRTGGEQYV.

This clonotype has a count of ten or more. The V call is TRBV5-8, the J call TRBJ2-7; a possible D gene is TRBD1 (5 bases). This CDR3 spans 13 amino acids. Trimming stripped 1 base from V and 2 bases from J, with 7 bases between. Germline V CDR1 and CDR2: SGHTS, YDEGEE. The CDR3 sequence is CASSLTGAYEQYF. In nucleotides, the CDR3 is TGTGCCAGCAGCTTGACAGGAGCCTACGAGCAGTACTTC.

The chain combines TRBV7-2 with TRBJ2-1, with 9 bases identical to TRBD2. V gave up 8 bases and J gave up 3 bases; unmatched junction bases: 11. Per germline, CDR1 SGHTA and CDR2 FQGNSA. This CDR3 has 16 amino acids. The CDR3 sequence is CASASGVFYSYNEQFF. The DNA of the CDR3 is TGTGCCAGCGCTAGCGGGGTTTTCTATAGCTACAATGAGCAGTTCTTC.

CDR3 sequence (DNA): TGTGCCAGCAGTTTATGGTTGCCTGATAGCAATCAGCCCCAGCATTTT. As protein: CASSLWLPDSNQPQHF. This chain joins TRBV28 and TRBJ1-5; D is uncertain. Trimming cost V 0 bases and J 0 bases, with 9 bases left between them. Germline V gene sequence: CDR1 MDHEN, CDR2 SYDVKM. This CDR3 is built from 16 residues.

This chain connects TRBV12-5 to TRBJ1-6; D may be TRBD1 (6 bases). Germline lookup yields CDR1 LGHNT and CDR2 FRNRAP. V was shortened by 1 base and J by 7 bases, with 14 bases between the two germline ends. There are 16 residues in the CDR3. The CDR3 loop is CASGLARQAVNSPLHF. The CDR3 region has the DNA TGTGCTAGTGGTTTGGCCCGACAGGCGGTCAATTCACCCCTCCACTTT.

This clonotype was recorded a few times. The V call is TRBV6-1, the J call TRBJ2-7; a possible D gene is TRBD1 (6 bases). V was cut by 6 bases and J by 0 bases, with 15 bases left in between. Germline-derived CDR1 and CDR2 are MNHNS and SASEGT. The CDR3 sequence is 15 residues long. As DNA, the CDR3 is TGTGCCAGCAGCCAGGACAGATACGGCTCCTACGAGCAGTACGTC. Translated, it gives CASSQDRYGSYEQYV.

The chain uses TRBV15 and TRBJ1-1; D gene unclear. The CDR3 runs to 15 residues. CDR1 is LNHNV, CDR2 YYDKDF, per germline (reference sequence). With 0 bases removed from V and 1 base from J, the gap between germline ends came to 9 bases. The CDR3 DNA is TGTGCCACCAGCAGAGATCGGGCGGAGAACACTGAAGCTTTCTTT. Amino acids: CATSRDRAENTEAFF. The full variable domain, completed using reference TRBV15 and TRBJ1-1, is DAMVIQNPRYQVTQFGKPVTLSCSQTLNHNVMYWYQQKSSQAPKLLFHYYDKDFNNEADTPDNFQSRRPNTSFCFLDIRSPGLGDTAMYLCATSRDRAENTEAFFGQGTRLTVV.

The chain has TRBV28 and TRBJ1-1; D not resolved. Germline CDR1 is MDHEN and CDR2 is SYDVKM. V was trimmed by 3 bases and J by 6 bases, leaving 20 bases between them. The CDR3 sequence is 16 residues long. The CDR3 loop reads CASSFGQESYFAEAFF. CDR3 sequence (DNA): TGTGCCAGCAGTTTTGGCCAGGAAAGCTACTTCGCTGAAGCTTTCTTT.

The chain joins TRBV12-5 to TRBJ1-5; D call uncertain. V gave up 0 bases and J gave up 0 bases, with 9 bases separating them. Germline values: CDR1 LGHNT, CDR2 FRNRAP. This CDR3 comprises 16 residues. The DNA of the CDR3 is TGTGCTAGTGGTTTGGTACAACCATATAGCAATCAGCCCCAGCATTTT. Translated, it gives CASGLVQPYSNQPQHF.